What follows are 9 T cell receptor beta chains derived from one specimen sequenced in a study of blood T cell repertoires in COVID-19. Repertoires were generated with immunoSEQ multiplex PCR, while TCRdb's copy carries only in-frame clones and drops some. This sample has approximately 170,000 clones, with less than 85% found just once. Specimen: peripheral blood. These receptors all come from an elderly woman with acute or convalescent COVID-19.

A word on this clone: At one end, the junction sequence differs from germline, possibly due to a read error. J is TRBJ1-1 and V is TRBV28; 12 nucleotides line up with TRBD1. Germline lookup yields CDR1 MDHEN and CDR2 SYDVKM. The CDR3 has 16 residues. The CDR3 region is CASNLWAGTGGHIAFF. CDR3 in DNA: TGTGCCAGCAATTTATGGGCCGGGACAGGGGGCCATATAGCTTTCTTT.

The V call is TRBV11-2, the J call TRBJ2-5; D possibly corresponds to TRBD2 (6 bases). This CDR3 has 13 residues. V was clipped by 5 bases and J by 7 bases, with 14 bases between them. In germline, CDR1 is SGHAT, CDR2 FQNNGV. CDR3 sequence: CASSRFRRGTQYF. CDR3 nucleotides: TGTGCCAGCAGCCGTTTCCGGAGGGGGACCCAGTACTTC. Supplemented by reference TRBV11-2 and TRBJ2-5, the full variable domain reads EAGVAQSPRYKIIEKRQSVAFWCNPISGHATLYWYQQILGQGPKLLIQFQNNGVVDDSQLPKDRFSAERLKGVDSTLKIQPAKLEDSAVYLCASSRFRRGTQYFGPGTRLLVL.

J is TRBJ2-5 and V is TRBV6-5; D gene uncertain. CDR3 length: 16 residues. V dropped 4 bases and J dropped 2 bases, with 17 bases sitting between them. The germline gives CDR1 MNHEY, CDR2 SVGAGI. CDR3 sequence: CASSLNGWAHQETQYF. In nucleotides, the CDR3 is TGTGCCAGCAGTTTAAATGGCTGGGCGCATCAAGAGACCCAGTACTTC.

In its sample, this clone was seen once. V is TRBV24-1 and J is TRBJ1-5, with TRBD1 matching over 9 bases. The CDR3 consists of 19 residues. CDR1 and CDR2 from the germline V gene are KGHDR and SFDVKD. V lost 2 bases, J lost 0 bases, and 10 bases stayed unmatched. DNA of the CDR3: TGTGCCACCAGTGATTCCAGGACAGGGGCAAGGTATAGCAATCAGCCCCAGCATTTT. Amino acid sequence: CATSDSRTGARYSNQPQHF.

This chain connects TRBV30 to TRBJ2-7; 12 bases fit TRBD2. V gave up 3 bases and J gave up 3 bases; unmatched junction bases: 6. The CDR3 contains 15 residues. Looked up from germline, CDR1 is GTSNPN and CDR2 is SVGIG (reference sequence). CDR3 DNA sequence: TGTGCCTGGAGCGCATTGGGACTAGCGGGCTACGAGCAGTACTTC. This encodes CAWSALGLAGYEQYF. Variable domain in full (rest from reference TRBV30 and TRBJ2-7): SQTIHQWPATLVQPVGSPLSLECTVEGTSNPNLYWYRQAAGRGLQLLFYSVGIGQISSEVPQNLSASRPQDRQFILSSKKLLLSDSGFYLCAWSALGLAGYEQYFGPGTRLTVT.

The J gene is TRBJ2-7, the V gene TRBV5-4; D is uncertain. V was pared by 6 bases and J by 5 bases, with 21 bases between. The CDR3 is 15 residues long. Germline CDR1 and CDR2: SGHNT and YYREEE (reference sequence). The CDR3 DNA follows: TGTGCCAGCACTGAGAGCCTTGGCGGTTACCACGAGCAGTACTTC. Translated, it gives CASTESLGGYHEQYF.

The chain recombines TRBV11-2 with TRBJ1-3; no clear D. Looked up from germline, CDR1 is SGHAT and CDR2 is FQNNGV. The CDR3 is made up of 15 amino acids. The V and J ends lost 2 bases and 2 bases respectively, with 10 bases between them. The CDR3 DNA reads TGTGCCAGCAGCTTAAGCTTTGTTGCTGGAAACACCATATATTTT. Protein product: CASSLSFVAGNTIYF.

The rearrangement links TRBV28 to TRBJ2-1, with D hard to call. This CDR3 comprises 17 residues. With 6 bases removed from V and 2 bases from J, the gap between germline ends came to 20 bases. Germline V gene lookup returns CDR1 MDHEN and CDR2 SYDVKM. In DNA form, the CDR3 reads TGTGCCAGCAGCCCCCCCCGGGTTGAGAGACCCTACAATGAGCAGTTCTTC. It codes for CASSPPRVERPYNEQFF. The full variable domain, in which reference TRBV28 and TRBJ2-1 provide the parts outside the CDR3, is DVKVTQSSRYLVKRTGEKVFLECVQDMDHENMFWYRQDPGLGLRLIYFSYDVKMKEKGDIPEGYSVSREKKERFSLILESASTNQTSMYLCASSPPRVERPYNEQFFGPGTRLTVL.

This clone was recorded a few times. The DNA for the CDR3 is TGTGCCAGCAGAGGGACAGGTTACGAAAAACTGTTTTTT. This gives the protein CASRGTGYEKLFF. This chain connects TRBV2 to TRBJ1-4; TRBD1 matches at 8 bases. Germline CDR1 SNHLY, CDR2 FYNNEI. Trimming took 6 bases from V and 8 from J; bases not matched to a gene: 5. The CDR3 runs 13 residues.